This T cell receptor beta chain was observed in a study of blood T cell repertoires in COVID-19. Study-wide context: T cells, B-cell-depleted T cells, or PBMCs supplied cDNA or gDNA.

The ends were cut back, 7 bases at V and 6 bases at J, with 15 bases in the middle. The CDR3 is 13 amino acids. Per the original data handling: Estimates of nucleated cell counts were drawn from the amplification of reference gene primers. Method: immunoSEQ multiplex PCR; TCRdb's copy keeps in-frame clones and lacks some. From that table come the V and J calls and clone size; the DNA was used to work out D and trimming. The data show under 120,000 clones, with less than 85% seen just once and 20% to 25% held by the top ten. V is TRBV12-3 or TRBV12-4 and J is TRBJ1-2; D possibly corresponds to TRBD1 (5 bases). The source material was peripheral blood. The TCR was taken from a man aged 70 or older with active or convalescent COVID-19. The CDR3 sequence is CASTRAGPDGYTF. CDR3 in DNA: TGTGCCAGCACCAGGGCAGGGCCGGATGGCTACACCTTC.